Following are 10 T cell receptor beta chains from one sample sequenced in a study of a mutant IDH1 vaccine in newly diagnosed glioma. The time point was: week 23, last vaccination. Doses consisted of 300 ug of mutant IDH1 20-mer peptide each, paired with topical imiquimod. For these receptors, no antigen is known. Assay: immunoSEQ multiplex PCR; the TCRdb copy retains only in-frame clones and omits some. The sample has just under 45,000 clones, approximately 90% seen once; the top ten hold approximately 4.1%. Material: PBMCs, obtained from a glioma patient whose treatment included an IDH1 peptide vaccine. These receptors originate from a man in his forties or fifties with glioma.

The chain employs TRBV29-1 and TRBJ1-3, with no clear D. This CDR3 comprises 14 residues. Trimming shortened V by 4 bases and J by 5 bases, and 15 bases separated the two germline ends. Germline V CDR1 and CDR2: SQVTM, ANQGSEA. The CDR3 nucleotides are TGCAGCGTTGTATTCCCGGTGTCGCGAAACACCATATATTTT. Amino acid sequence: CSVVFPVSRNTIYF. Based on the CDR3 plus reference TRBV29-1 and TRBJ1-3, the full variable domain is SAVISQKPSRDICQRGTSLTIQCQVDSQVTMMFWYRQQPGQSLTLIATANQGSEATYESGFVIDKFPISRPNLTFSTLTVSNMSPEDSSIYLCSVVFPVSRNTIYFGEGSWLTVV.

This clone has only one observation. This chain links TRBV9 with TRBJ2-7, with 9 bases lining up with TRBD2. CDR3 length: 12 amino acids. Germline CDR1 SGDLS, CDR2 YYNGEE. The CDR3 region has the DNA TGTGGAGGGGAGCGGGGGGCCTACGAGCAGTACTTC. Translating it yields CGGERGAYEQYF.

The chain is built from TRBV29-1 and TRBJ1-3; no reliable D call. The germline CDR1 and CDR2 sequences are SQVTM and ANQGSEA. The V and J ends lost 7 bases and 2 bases respectively, with 9 bases between them. The CDR3 runs to 12 residues. Written as DNA, the CDR3 is TGCAGCGCCAGCGGGGCTGGAAACACCATATATTTT. Amino acid sequence: CSASGAGNTIYF.

The V and J genes are TRBV9 and TRBJ1-1; TRBD1 agrees at 9 bases. The CDR3 covers 14 residues. Germline V gene lookup returns CDR1 SGDLS and CDR2 YYNGEE. V lost 3 bases, J lost 8 bases, and 8 bases stayed unmatched. CDR3 region: CASSEYVGTGEAFF. In nucleotides, the CDR3 is TGTGCCAGCAGCGAATACGTGGGGACAGGGGAAGCTTTCTTT.

The chain uses TRBV11-2 and TRBJ2-2, with a possible D match to TRBD2 (6 bases). Germline-derived CDR1 and CDR2 are SGHAT and FQNNGV. This CDR3 is built from 12 residues. V was pared by 4 bases and J by 9 bases, with 9 bases between. The CDR3 DNA reads TGTGCCAGCAGCTCTCGGGGGTGGGAGCTGTTTTTT. This sequence encodes CASSSRGWELFF.

This clone was seen once. The CDR3 DNA reads as TGTGCCAGCTATCCCTTGGACCCAGTTCGCACTGAAGCTTTCTTT. As protein: CASYPLDPVRTEAFF. The rearrangement joins TRBV12-1 to TRBJ1-1. TRBV12-1 has pseudogene status. There are 15 residues in the CDR3.

This clone was picked up a small number of times. This CDR3 reads CASSLEGQSEKLFF. In nucleotides, the CDR3 is TGCGCCAGCAGCTTGGAAGGACAGAGCGAAAAACTGTTTTTT. V usage is TRBV5-1 and J usage is TRBJ1-4, with a possible D match to TRBD1 (6 bases). From germline, CDR1 is SGHRS and CDR2 YFSETQ. This CDR3 contains 14 residues. Trimming shortened V by 0 bases and J by 8 bases, and 11 bases separated the two germline ends.

V is TRBV18 and J is TRBJ1-1, with D maybe TRBD1 (6 bases). The V end was cut by 0 bases, the J end by 3 bases, with 17 bases between. The CDR3 is made up of 17 amino acids. Per germline, CDR1 KGHSH and CDR2 LQKENI. The CDR3 region has the DNA TGTGCCAGCTCACCACCCCCAGGGGTAAAATTGGACACTGAAGCTTTCTTT. Protein: CASSPPPGVKLDTEAFF.

The chain recombines TRBV14 with TRBJ2-5; D perhaps matches TRBD1 (6 bases). Germline V gives CDR1 SGHDN, CDR2 FVKESK. The V end lost 2 bases, the J end lost 1 base, and 17 bases lay between the germline ends. This CDR3 has 17 amino acids. In DNA form, the CDR3 reads TGTGCCAGCAGCCAAAAACCTATCGGCAGGGGCCAAGAGACCCAGTACTTC. This gives the protein CASSQKPIGRGQETQYF.

The chain is built from TRBV4-2 and TRBJ2-7, with D possibly matching TRBD2 (5 bases). The germline CDR1 and CDR2 sequences are LGHNA and YNFKEQ. This CDR3 has 13 residues. V lost 6 bases to trimming and J lost 3 bases, with 12 bases between them. The CDR3 reads CASSEGRVYEQYF. CDR3 nucleotides: TGTGCCAGCAGTGAGGGAAGGGTCTACGAGCAGTACTTC.